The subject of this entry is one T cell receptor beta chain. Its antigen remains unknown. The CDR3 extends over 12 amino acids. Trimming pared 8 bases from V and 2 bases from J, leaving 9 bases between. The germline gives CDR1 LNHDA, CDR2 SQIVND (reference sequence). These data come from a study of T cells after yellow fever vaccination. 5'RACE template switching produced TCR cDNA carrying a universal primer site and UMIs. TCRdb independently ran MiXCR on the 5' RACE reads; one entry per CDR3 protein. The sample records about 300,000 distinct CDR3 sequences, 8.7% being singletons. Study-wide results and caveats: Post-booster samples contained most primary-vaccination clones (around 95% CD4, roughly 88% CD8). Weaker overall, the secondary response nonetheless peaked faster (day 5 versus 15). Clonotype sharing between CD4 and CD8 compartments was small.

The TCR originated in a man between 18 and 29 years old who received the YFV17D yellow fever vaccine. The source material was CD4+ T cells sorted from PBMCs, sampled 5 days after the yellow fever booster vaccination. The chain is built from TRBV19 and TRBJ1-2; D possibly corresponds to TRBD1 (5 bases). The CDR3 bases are TGTGCCAGTGAGGACATGAACTATGGCTACACCTTC. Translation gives CASEDMNYGYTF.